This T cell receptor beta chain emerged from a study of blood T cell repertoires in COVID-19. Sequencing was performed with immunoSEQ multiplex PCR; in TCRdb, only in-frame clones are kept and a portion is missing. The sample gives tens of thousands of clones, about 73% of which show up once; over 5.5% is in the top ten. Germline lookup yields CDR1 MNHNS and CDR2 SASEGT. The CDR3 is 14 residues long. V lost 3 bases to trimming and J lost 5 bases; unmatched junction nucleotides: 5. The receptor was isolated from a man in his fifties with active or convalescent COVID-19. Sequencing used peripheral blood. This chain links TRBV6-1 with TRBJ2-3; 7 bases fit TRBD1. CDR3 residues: CASSDLQGLDTQYF. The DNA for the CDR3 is TGTGCCAGCAGTGACCTACAGGGGTTAGATACGCAGTATTTT.